This TCR beta chain was documented in a study of T cell responses to AZD1222 COVID-19 vaccine. The study, taken as a whole, reports: Clonal diversity may have been underestimated, and the donors were mostly white British, with more females than males. Researchers took repertoire samples only after the peak T cell response had come. Dominant CD4 TCR responses targeted spike regions 160-218 and 743-854.

The study pooled second doses at about 4 or about 12 weeks. Points on this clone: The antigen is undetermined.

Only in-frame clones appear in the TCRdb table, and some are missing; sequencing was by immunoSEQ multiplex PCR. The sample lists around 150,000 clones; roughly 90% were seen once. The CDR3 consists of 13 residues. Per the germline V gene, CDR1 is MNHNY and CDR2 is SVGAGI (reference sequence). Trimming removed 6 bases from V and 4 bases from J; junction bases left unmatched: 2. This chain links TRBV6-6 with TRBJ2-5, with 10 bases identical to TRBD2. This receptor was identified in an adult who received the AZD1222 COVID-19 vaccine. The specimen was peripheral blood, collected 28 days after the second AZD1222 dose. The CDR3 spells CASRSGGGETQYF. The CDR3 DNA follows: TGTGCCAGCAGGAGCGGGGGGGGAGAGACCCAGTACTTC.